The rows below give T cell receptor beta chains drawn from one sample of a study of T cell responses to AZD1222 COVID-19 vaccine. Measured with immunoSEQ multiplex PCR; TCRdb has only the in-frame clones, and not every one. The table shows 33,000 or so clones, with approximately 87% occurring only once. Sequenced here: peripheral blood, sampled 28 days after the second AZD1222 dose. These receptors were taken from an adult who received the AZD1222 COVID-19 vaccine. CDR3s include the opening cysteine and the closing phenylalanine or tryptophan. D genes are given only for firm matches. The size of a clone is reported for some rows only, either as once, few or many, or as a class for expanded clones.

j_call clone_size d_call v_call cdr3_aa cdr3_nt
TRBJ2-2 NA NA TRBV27 CASSFTGRTNTGELFF TGTGCCAGCAGTTTTACGGGCAGAACGAACACCGGGGAGCTGTTTTTT
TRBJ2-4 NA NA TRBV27 CASSLMGTKNIQYF TGTGCCAGCAGTTTAATGGGGACCAAAAACATTCAGTACTTC
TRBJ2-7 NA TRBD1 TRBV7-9 CASSAPGQGSYEQYF TGTGCCAGCAGCGCGCCGGGACAGGGGAGCTACGAGCAGTACTTC
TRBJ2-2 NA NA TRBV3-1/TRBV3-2 CASSQVAGATGELFF TGTGCCAGCAGCCAAGTGGCGGGGGCCACCGGGGAGCTGTTTTTT
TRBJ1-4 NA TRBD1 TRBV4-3 CASSRITGGLGEKLFF TGCGCCAGCAGCCGAATTACAGGGGGTTTAGGTGAAAAACTGTTTTTT
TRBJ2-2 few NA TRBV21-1 CASSTPDGHRPPTGELFF TGTGCCAGCAGCACGCCGGACGGTCATCGGCCTCCAACCGGGGAGCTGTTTTTT
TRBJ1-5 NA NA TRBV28 CASGVGGGRNQPQHF TGTGCCAGCGGGGTTGGGGGCGGGCGCAATCAGCCCCAGCATTTT
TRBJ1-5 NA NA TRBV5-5 CASSLQGTLNQPQHF TGTGCCAGCAGCTTGCAGGGGACACTAAATCAGCCCCAGCATTTT
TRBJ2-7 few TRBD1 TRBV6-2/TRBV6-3 CASSDGTGGNYEQYF TGTGCCAGCAGTGATGGGACAGGGGGCAACTACGAGCAGTACTTC
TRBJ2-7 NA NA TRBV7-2 CASSDSYDEQYF TGTGCCAGCAGCGACAGCTACGACGAGCAGTACTTC
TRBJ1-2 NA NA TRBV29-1 CSVEELSDGYTF TGCAGCGTTGAAGAGTTGTCTGATGGCTACACCTTC
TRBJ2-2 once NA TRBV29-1 CSVRRDGTGELFF TGCAGCGTTAGGAGGGATGGCACCGGGGAGCTGTTTTTT
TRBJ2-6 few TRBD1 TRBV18 CASSGTGGTGANVLTF TGTGCCAGCTCAGGAACAGGGGGCACTGGGGCCAACGTCCTGACTTTC
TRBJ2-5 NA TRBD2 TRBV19 CASSIHRGAGGQETQYF TGTGCCAGTAGTATCCACCGGGGAGCGGGAGGACAAGAGACCCAGTACTTC
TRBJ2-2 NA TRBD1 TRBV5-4 CASRSGTGWTGELFF TGTGCCAGCAGATCCGGGACAGGCTGGACCGGGGAGCTGTTTTTT
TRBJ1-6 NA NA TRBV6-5 CASRPDGNRSPLHF TGTGCCAGCAGACCGGACGGGAATCGGTCACCCCTCCACTTT
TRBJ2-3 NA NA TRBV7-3 CASSESLSSDTQYF TGTGCCAGCAGCGAAAGTCTCAGTTCAGATACGCAGTATTTT
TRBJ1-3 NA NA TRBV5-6 CASSLRGPGNTIYF TGTGCCAGCAGCTTGCGTGGGCCTGGAAACACCATATATTTT
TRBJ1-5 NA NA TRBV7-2 CASSLETGNQPQHF TGTGCCAGCAGCTTAGAGACGGGCAATCAGCCCCAGCATTTT
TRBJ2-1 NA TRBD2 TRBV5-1 CASSLGTSGGGRQFF TGCGCCAGCAGCTTGGGGACTAGCGGGGGCGGTAGGCAGTTCTTC
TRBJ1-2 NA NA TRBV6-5 CASSYSLGGPGYTF TGTGCCAGCAGTTACTCGTTGGGCGGCCCTGGCTACACCTTC
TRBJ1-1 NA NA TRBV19 CASGGRAITEAFF TGTGCCAGTGGAGGCAGGGCGATCACTGAAGCTTTCTTT
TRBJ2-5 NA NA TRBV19 CASSMGGAQETQYF TGTGCCAGTAGTATGGGGGGGGCGCAAGAGACCCAGTACTTC
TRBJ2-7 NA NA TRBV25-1 CASSQWGAYEQYF TGTGCCAGCAGCCAATGGGGGGCCTACGAGCAGTACTTC
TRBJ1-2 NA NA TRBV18 CASSPQGGVNYGYTF TGTGCCAGCTCACCACAGGGGGGAGTTAACTATGGCTACACCTTC
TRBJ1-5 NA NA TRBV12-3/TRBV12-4 CASSLGSNQPQHF TGTGCCAGCAGTTTAGGGAGCAATCAGCCCCAGCATTTT
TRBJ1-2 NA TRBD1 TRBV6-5 CASSYSAGGVSGYTF TGTGCCAGCAGTTACTCAGCAGGGGGCGTCTCCGGCTACACCTTC
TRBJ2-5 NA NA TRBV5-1 CASFRGRGETQYF TGCGCCAGCTTCAGGGGTCGCGGAGAGACCCAGTACTTC
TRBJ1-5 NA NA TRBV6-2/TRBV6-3 CASSSLDTLLNQPQHF TGTGCCAGCAGTTCCCTTGACACACTACTCAATCAGCCCCAGCATTTT
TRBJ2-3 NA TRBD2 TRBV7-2 CASSFHTSGPTDTQYF TGTGCCAGCAGCTTCCATACTAGCGGCCCCACAGATACGCAGTATTTT
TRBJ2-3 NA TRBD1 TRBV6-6 CASCRDRDTDTQYF TGTGCCAGCTGCCGGGACAGGGACACAGATACGCAGTATTTT
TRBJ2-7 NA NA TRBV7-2 CASRESGVAEQYF TGTGCCAGCAGGGAATCAGGGGTAGCCGAGCAGTACTTC
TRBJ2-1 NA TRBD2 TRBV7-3 CASSPSGGVYNEQFF TGTGCCAGCAGCCCTAGCGGGGGGGTCTACAATGAGCAGTTCTTC
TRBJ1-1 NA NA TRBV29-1 CSVAQAENTEAFF TGCAGCGTTGCCCAGGCTGAGAACACTGAAGCTTTCTTT
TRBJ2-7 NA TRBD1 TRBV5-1 CASSHGQGPYEQYF TGCGCCAGCAGCCACGGACAGGGCCCCTACGAGCAGTACTTC
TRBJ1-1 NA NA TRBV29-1 CSANIRVGTEAFF TGCAGCGCTAACATCAGGGTTGGGACTGAAGCTTTCTTT
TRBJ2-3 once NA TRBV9 CASSVLARDTQYF TGTGCCAGCAGCGTACTAGCTAGAGATACGCAGTATTTT
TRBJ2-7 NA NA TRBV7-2 CASRFLNYEQYF TGTGCCAGCAGATTTCTTAACTACGAGCAGTACTTC
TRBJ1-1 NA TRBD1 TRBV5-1 CASSRDSEAEAFF TGCGCCAGCAGCCGGGACAGCGAAGCTGAAGCTTTCTTT
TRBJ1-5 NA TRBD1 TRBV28 CASNRDRGYQPQHF TGTGCCAGCAACCGGGACAGGGGATACCAGCCCCAGCATTTT
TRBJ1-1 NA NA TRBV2 CASREDDGEAFF TGTGCCAGCAGGGAAGATGACGGTGAAGCTTTCTTT
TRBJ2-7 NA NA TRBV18 CASSMQAEEYEQYF TGTGCCAGCTCAATGCAGGCTGAGGAATACGAGCAGTACTTC
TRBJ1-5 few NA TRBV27 CASSPSGQPQHF TGTGCCAGCAGCCCCTCGGGGCAGCCCCAGCATTTT
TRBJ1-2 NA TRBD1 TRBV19 CASMRQGGGYGYTF TGTGCCAGCATGAGACAGGGAGGAGGCTATGGCTACACCTTC
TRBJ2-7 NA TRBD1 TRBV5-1 CASSDWDRGNYEQYF TGCGCCAGCAGCGATTGGGACAGGGGTAACTACGAGCAGTACTTC
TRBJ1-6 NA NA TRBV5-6 CASSLTYWGSPLHF TGTGCCAGCAGCTTGACCTATTGGGGTTCACCCCTCCACTTT
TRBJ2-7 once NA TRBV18 CASSPRQQYSYEQYF TGTGCCAGCTCACCACGCCAGCAATACTCCTACGAGCAGTACTTC
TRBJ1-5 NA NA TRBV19 CASSFPDGSNQPQHF TGTGCCAGTAGTTTCCCGGACGGTAGCAATCAGCCCCAGCATTTT
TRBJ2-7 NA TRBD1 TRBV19 CASSRGRGRIDEQYF TGTGCCAGTAGTAGGGGCAGGGGGCGTATCGACGAGCAGTACTTC
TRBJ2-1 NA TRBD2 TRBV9 CASSVGLAGEHEQFF TGTGCCAGCAGCGTAGGGCTAGCGGGGGAACATGAGCAGTTCTTC
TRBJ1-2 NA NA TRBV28 CASSLMAGTNYGYTF TGTGCCAGCAGTTTAATGGCCGGCACTAACTATGGCTACACCTTC
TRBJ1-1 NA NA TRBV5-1 CASSLDAGSPRDTEAFF TGCGCCAGCAGCTTGGACGCAGGCTCTCCGAGGGACACTGAAGCTTTCTTT
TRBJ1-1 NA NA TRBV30 CAWSNLAGGAFF TGTGCCTGGAGTAACCTCGCTGGGGGGGCTTTCTTT
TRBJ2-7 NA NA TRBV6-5 CASSYSRSDPYEQYF TGTGCCAGCAGTTACTCTCGGTCCGATCCCTACGAGCAGTACTTC
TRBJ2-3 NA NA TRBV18 CASSPQGREDTQYF TGTGCCAGCTCACCTCAGGGTCGGGAAGATACGCAGTATTTT